This TCR beta chain originates from a study of post-analysis software for immune sequencing data (dated by TCRdb to 2014 to 2015). About the investigation overall: The recorded disease courses included relapsing-remitting, secondary progressive and progressive-relapsing multiple sclerosis, and some patients had no subtype annotation. The patient repertoires were set against eleven to twelve previously published healthy control repertoires from donors whose ages ranged from roughly 6 to 26 years. A subset of samples was prepared in parallel using single-end sample barcoding, then pooled and co-amplified after Illumina adapter ligation. Study-wide conclusions, independent of this receptor: Strong co-clustering of samples prepared in the same batch was shown by direct clustering with F measure, prompting a batch-effect correction. Roughly 5 TRBV segments, including TRBV5-6, TRBV5-1 and TRBV20-1, were significantly more frequent in patients than controls. The multiple sclerosis patient group was slightly younger than the control group. Multiple sclerosis patients had significantly lower normalized Chao1 diversity than controls, a result that suggests substantial peripheral T-cell clonal expansion.

Via the germline V gene (reference sequence), CDR1 is LNHDA and CDR2 SQIVND. V was cut back by 3 bases and J by 1 base, leaving a gap of 9 bases between them. Spanning cysteine to phenylalanine, the CDR3 consists of 14 amino acids. The CDR3 DNA has 42 bases and is translated from base 1. The receptor library was made with PCR. Sequencer: Illumina HiSeq 2500. To reduce PCR and sequencing biases, unique molecular identifiers were built into the TCR beta cDNA libraries. Every 1 to 10 million input T cells yielded about 500,000 cDNA molecules, meaning each molecule approximated one T cell. The patient libraries were prepared and sequenced using the same protocol as the earlier healthy control dataset. Samples belonging to the same batch were prepared together, multiplexed and sequenced on a shared HiSeq lane. The authors' analysis ran thus. MIGEC was used to process the raw barcoded reads, and molecular identifier groups with only a single read were discarded before consensus assembly and CDR3 extraction. Clonotype tables were post-analysed with VDJtools, and diversity was normalized by down-sampling all datasets to the smallest sample size. In repertoire overlap clustering, CDR3 amino acid sequences, but not nucleotide sequences, were matched to correct batch-related cross-sample contamination. The raw public reads went through TCRdb reprocessing: fastp at Q25, MiXCR clone calling, in-frame beta chains kept. A single entry per CDR3 protein holds the most common genes and DNA from its merged rows. The V and J calls, along with clone size, are taken from TCRdb and not from the paper's own processing. Recorded for this sample are fewer than 550,000 distinct CDR3 sequences; approximately 31% of them occurred a single time. Under 7% of the sample comes from the top ten.

A remark on this clonotype: It lacks a known antigen. Base qualities are missing; no much larger clone stands one base away.

TCR beta repertoires were profiled from peripheral blood of roughly 13 young patients with multiple sclerosis to demonstrate the VDJtools post-analysis software. The patients with multiple sclerosis were children and adolescents between roughly 6 and 17 years of age. This receptor chain uses TRBV19 and TRBJ1-1, with the D segment identity uncertain. The sequenced material came from blood. The receptor's source is a girl aged 2-17 years with multiple sclerosis. The bases are TGTGCCAGTAGTATCCTGAAGACGAACACTGAAGCTTTCTTT. This translates into CASSILKTNTEAFF.